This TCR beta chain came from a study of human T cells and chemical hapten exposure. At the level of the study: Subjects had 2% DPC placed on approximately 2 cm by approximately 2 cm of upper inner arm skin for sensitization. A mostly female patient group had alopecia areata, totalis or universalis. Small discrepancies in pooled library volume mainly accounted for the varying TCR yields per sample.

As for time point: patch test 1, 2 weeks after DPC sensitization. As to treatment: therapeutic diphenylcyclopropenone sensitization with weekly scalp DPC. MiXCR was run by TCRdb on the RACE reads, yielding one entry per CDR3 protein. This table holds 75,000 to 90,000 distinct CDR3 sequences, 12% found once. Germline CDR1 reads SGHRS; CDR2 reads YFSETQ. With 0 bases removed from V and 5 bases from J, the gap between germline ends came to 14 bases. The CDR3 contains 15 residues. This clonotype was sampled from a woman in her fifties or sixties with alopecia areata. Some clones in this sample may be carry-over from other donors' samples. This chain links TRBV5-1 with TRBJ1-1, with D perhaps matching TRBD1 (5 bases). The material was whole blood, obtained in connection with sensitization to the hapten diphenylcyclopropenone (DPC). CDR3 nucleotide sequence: TGCGCCAGCAGCTTGGCCGCCGCCGGGGGTACTGAAGCTTTCTTT. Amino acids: CASSLAAAGGTEAFF.